This TCR beta chain was retrieved from a study of T cell repertoires in cytomegalovirus infection. This clonotype was seen a few times. TCRdb passed the reads through MiXCR, listing each CDR3 protein once. The sample has roughly 720,000 distinct CDR3 sequences, about 40% seen once. The receptor comes from a human donor in good health (CMV status not recorded). Some clones in this sample may be carry-over from other donors' samples. Sequencing used PBMCs.

CDR3 sequence: CASSLNGRDAPTYEQYF. CDR3 nucleotide sequence: TGTGCCAGCAGCTTAAACGGTAGGGACGCACCAACCTACGAGCAGTACTTC. J is TRBJ2-7 and V is TRBV7-3; the D call may be TRBD1 or TRBD2 (5 bases each). Germline CDR1 is SGHTA and CDR2 is FQGTGA. The ends were cut back, 1 base at V and 2 bases at J, with 18 bases in the middle. This CDR3 comprises 17 residues.